The entry below describes one TCR beta chain. As yet, its antigen is unknown. The source of the sample is a study of T-cell memory formation after mild COVID-19. Study background: The TCR clusters were mostly specific to one donor. Study-level findings and limits: Several responding clones turned up in pre-infection memory, indicating that cross-reactive memory may have taken part. Contracting clones from day 15 to 85 had balanced CD4/CD8; later expanders favoured CD4+. Proof of SARS-CoV-2 specificity was absent for the second-wave clones that crested on day 37.

TCRdb re-derived calls from the 5' RACE reads in MiXCR, one entry per CDR3 protein. The table includes around 250,000 distinct CDR3 sequences, over 15% detected once. Germline values: CDR1 LGHNA, CDR2 YSLEER. CDR3 length equals 14 residues. V lost 2 bases to trimming and J lost 2 bases; unmatched junction nucleotides: 1. The TCR sequence derives from a man aged 18 to 35 who had mild COVID-19 (a few samples of this study predate the infection). Cell type and time point are not known. V and J are TRBV4-3 and TRBJ2-3; 7 bases are a match to TRBD2. What was sequenced was PBMCs or a T cell subset sorted from them (not recorded which). The chain's CDR3 is CASSQSGNTDTQYF. The CDR3 nucleotides are TGCGCCAGCAGCCAAAGCGGGAACACAGATACGCAGTATTTT.